This T cell receptor (beta chain) was recovered during a study of shared clonotypes between healthy human individuals. Overall study context: Each donor had three CD4 naive, three CD4 memory, two CD8 naive and one CD8 memory plate. Notes on the study in general: The low donor count limited represented genetic and exposure-history diversity. Sequencing depth was expected to affect clonotype sharing among donors.

With 5 bases removed from V and 0 bases from J, the gap between germline ends came to 14 bases. The CDR3 runs 16 residues. Germline V gives CDR1 SNHLY, CDR2 FYNNEI. TCRdb keeps only in-frame clones here, not all; method: immunoSEQ multiplex PCR. In the table there are around 550,000 clones, 90% to 96% of which are singletons. In its sample, this clone was seen once. Antigen specificity is unknown. This receptor was taken from a young woman in good health. V usage is TRBV2 and J usage is TRBJ2-4, with D unresolved. The sample was naive CD4+ T cells sorted from blood. Regarding subset: CD45RA+ positively selected. The CDR3 DNA sequence: TGTGCCAGCAGTCCCCCCTTAAATCTAGCCAAAAACATTCAGTACTTC. This gives the protein CASSPPLNLAKNIQYF.